Described below is a single TCR beta chain sequence and its context. It lacks a known antigen. Per-nucleotide qualities are absent, and no much larger clonotype sits a single base away. This sample was included in a study of post-analysis software for immune sequencing data (dated by TCRdb to the mid-2010s). With respect to the entire study: Relapsing-remitting, secondary progressive and progressive-relapsing multiple sclerosis were recorded as disease courses, and subtype annotation was lacking for some patients. A subset of samples was prepared in parallel using single-end sample barcoding, then pooled and co-amplified after Illumina adapter ligation. The patient repertoires were set against 10 to 11 previously published healthy control repertoires from donors whose ages ranged from about 6 to 27 years. Paper-wide results and their limitations: Direct clustering with F measure revealed strong co-clustering of samples prepared in the same batch, which led to a batch-effect correction. Compared with controls, multiple sclerosis patients had significantly lower normalized Chao1 diversity, a finding suggesting substantial peripheral T-cell clonal expansion. Significantly higher frequencies in patients than in controls were found for roughly 5 TRBV segments, including TRBV5-6, TRBV5-1 and TRBV20-1. The control group was slightly older than the multiple sclerosis patient group.

To demonstrate the VDJtools post-analysis software, TCR beta repertoires were profiled from the peripheral blood of about 13 young patients with multiple sclerosis. The patients with multiple sclerosis were children and adolescents between 6 and 15 years of age. V sheds 0 bases and J sheds 2 bases, leaving 10 bases between their ends. Its CDR3 holds 15 amino acids, cysteine through phenylalanine. The read is trimmed to its CDR3 DNA, 45 bases read in frame from base 1. The germline V gene specifies SGHRS as CDR1 and YFSETQ as CDR2. Library preparation was by PCR. The sequencer listed for this sample is Illumina HiSeq 2500. Unique molecular identifiers were incorporated into TCR beta cDNA libraries to reduce PCR and sequencing biases. Every 1 to 10 million input T cells yielded 500,000 or so cDNA molecules, meaning each molecule approximated one T cell. The patient libraries were prepared and sequenced using the same protocol as the earlier healthy control dataset. Within a given batch, samples were prepared together, multiplexed and sequenced on the same HiSeq lane. Processing in the source paper ran as follows. MIGEC was used to process the raw barcoded reads, and molecular identifier groups with only a single read were discarded before consensus assembly and CDR3 extraction. Clonotype tables were post-analysed with VDJtools, normalizing diversity by down-sampling all datasets to the smallest sample size. To correct batch-related cross-sample contamination, repertoire overlap clustering matched CDR3 amino acid sequences but not nucleotide sequences. Using fastp trimming at Q25 and MiXCR clonotype assembly, TCRdb reanalyzed the public sequencing data and kept in-frame beta chains. Rows are combined by CDR3 protein, so each entry shows the most common genes and DNA. In this record, the V and J calls reflect TCRdb's handling and not the investigators' own analysis. The sample table lists just over 250,000 distinct CDR3 sequences, about 38% of them with a count of one. The ten largest clones add up to under 5.5% of the sample.

The specimen was blood. This TCR was recovered from a girl under 18 with multiple sclerosis. This chain joins TRBV5-1 to TRBJ2-3; TRBD2 is a weak D gene call, 6 bases matching. The sequence in DNA is TGCGCCAGCAGCTTGGTTAGCGGACCCACAGATACGCAGTATTTT. This yields the protein CASSLVSGPTDTQYF.